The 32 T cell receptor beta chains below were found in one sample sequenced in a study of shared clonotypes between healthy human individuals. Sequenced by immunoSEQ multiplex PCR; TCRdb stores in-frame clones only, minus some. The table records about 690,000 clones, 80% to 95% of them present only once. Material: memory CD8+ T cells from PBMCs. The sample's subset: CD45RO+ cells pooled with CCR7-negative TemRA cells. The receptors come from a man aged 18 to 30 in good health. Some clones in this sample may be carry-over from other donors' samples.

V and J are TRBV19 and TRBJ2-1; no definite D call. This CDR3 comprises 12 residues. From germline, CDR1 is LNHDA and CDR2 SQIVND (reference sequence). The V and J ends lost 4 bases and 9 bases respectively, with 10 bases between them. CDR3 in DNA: TGTGCCAGTAGTACTCTTAAATTTGAGCAGTTCTTC. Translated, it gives CASSTLKFEQFF.

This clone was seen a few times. DNA of the CDR3: TGTGCCAGCAGCGCCGGGGGGCCCGAGCAGTACTTC. Amino acid sequence: CASSAGGPEQYF. The chain couples TRBV9 to TRBJ2-7; possibly TRBD2 for D (7 bases). The CDR3 extends over 12 amino acids. The germline gives CDR1 SGDLS, CDR2 YYNGEE. Trimming shortened V by 3 bases and J by 6 bases, and 10 bases separated the two germline ends.

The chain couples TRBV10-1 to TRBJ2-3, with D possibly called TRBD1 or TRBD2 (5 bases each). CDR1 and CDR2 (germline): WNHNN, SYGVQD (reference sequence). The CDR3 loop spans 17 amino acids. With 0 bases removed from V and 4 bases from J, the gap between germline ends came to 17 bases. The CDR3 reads CASSESGPLNEADTQYF. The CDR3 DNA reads TGCGCCAGCAGTGAGTCGGGACCGCTTAATGAAGCAGATACGCAGTATTTT.

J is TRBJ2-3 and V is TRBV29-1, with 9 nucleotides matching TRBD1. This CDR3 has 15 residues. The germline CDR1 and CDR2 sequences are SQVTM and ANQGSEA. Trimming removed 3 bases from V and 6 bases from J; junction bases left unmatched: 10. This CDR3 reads CSVEGQGRQWDTQYF. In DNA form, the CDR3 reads TGCAGCGTTGAGGGACAGGGACGACAGTGGGATACGCAGTATTTT.

As DNA, the CDR3 is TGTGCCAGCAGCCCAAGCGGGAGGTACTCCTACGAGCAGTACTTC. It translates to CASSPSGRYSYEQYF. The V gene is TRBV7-2, the J gene TRBJ2-7, with TRBD2 matching 9 bases. From germline, CDR1 is SGHTA and CDR2 FQGNSA. With V trimmed by 5 bases and J by 0 bases, 5 bases remained unmatched. CDR3 length equals 15 residues.

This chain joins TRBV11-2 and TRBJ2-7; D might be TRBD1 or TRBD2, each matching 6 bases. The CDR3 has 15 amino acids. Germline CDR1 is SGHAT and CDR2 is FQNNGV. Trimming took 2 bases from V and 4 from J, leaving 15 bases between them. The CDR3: CASSLIGGRQYEQYF. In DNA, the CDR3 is TGTGCCAGCAGCTTAATTGGGGGGCGACAATACGAGCAGTACTTC.

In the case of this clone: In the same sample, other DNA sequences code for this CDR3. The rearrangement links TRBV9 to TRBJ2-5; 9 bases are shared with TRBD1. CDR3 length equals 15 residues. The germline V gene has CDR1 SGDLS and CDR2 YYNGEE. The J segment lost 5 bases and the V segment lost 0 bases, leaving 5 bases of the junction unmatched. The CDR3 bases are TGTGCCAGCAGCGTAGAGGGGACAGGGAGGGAGACCCAGTACTTC. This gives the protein CASSVEGTGRETQYF. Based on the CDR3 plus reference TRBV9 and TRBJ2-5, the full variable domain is DSGVTQTPKHLITATGQRVTLRCSPRSGDLSVYWYQQSLDQGLQFLIQYYNGEERAKGNILERFSAQQFPDLHSELNLSSLELGDSALYFCASSVEGTGRETQYFGPGTRLLVL.

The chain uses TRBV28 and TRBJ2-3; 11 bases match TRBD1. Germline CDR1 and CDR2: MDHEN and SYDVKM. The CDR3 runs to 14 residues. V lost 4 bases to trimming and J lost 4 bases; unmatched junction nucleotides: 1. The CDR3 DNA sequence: TGTGCCAGCAGTTCGGGACAGGGGGCAGATACGCAGTATTTT. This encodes CASSSGQGADTQYF.

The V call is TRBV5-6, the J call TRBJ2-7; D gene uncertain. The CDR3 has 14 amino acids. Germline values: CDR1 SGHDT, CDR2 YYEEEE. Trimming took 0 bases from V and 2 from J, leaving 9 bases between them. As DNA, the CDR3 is TGTGCCAGCAGCTTGGCGGTCATCCCCTACGAGCAGTACTTC. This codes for CASSLAVIPYEQYF.

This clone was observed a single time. The CDR3 protein is CASSQDRLAEDTDTQYF. CDR3 sequence (DNA): TGTGCCAGCAGCCAAGATCGCCTAGCTGAAGACACAGATACGCAGTATTTT. This sequence joins TRBV14 and TRBJ2-3; perhaps TRBD2 as D (5 bases). CDR1 and CDR2 from the germline V gene are SGHDN and FVKESK. V lost 0 bases to trimming and J lost 2 bases, with 15 bases between them. This CDR3 spans 17 amino acids.

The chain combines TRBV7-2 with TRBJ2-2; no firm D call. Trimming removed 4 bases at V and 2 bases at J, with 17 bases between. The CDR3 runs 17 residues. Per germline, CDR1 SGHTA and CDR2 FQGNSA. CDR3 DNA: TGTGCCAGCAGCTCCAGAATCATAGCACTCAACACCGGGGAGCTGTTTTTT. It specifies CASSSRIIALNTGELFF.

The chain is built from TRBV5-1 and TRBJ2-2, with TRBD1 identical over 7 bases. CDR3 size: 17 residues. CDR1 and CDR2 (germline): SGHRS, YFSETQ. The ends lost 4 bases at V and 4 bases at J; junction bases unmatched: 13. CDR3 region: CASSPGQERASTGELFF. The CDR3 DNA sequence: TGCGCCAGCAGCCCCGGACAGGAGCGAGCTTCCACCGGGGAGCTGTTTTTT. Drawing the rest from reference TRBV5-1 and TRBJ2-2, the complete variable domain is KAGVTQTPRYLIKTRGQQVTLSCSPISGHRSVSWYQQTPGQGLQFLFEYFSETQRNKGNFPGRFSGRQFSNSRSEMNVSTLELGDSALYLCASSPGQERASTGELFFGEGSRLTVL.

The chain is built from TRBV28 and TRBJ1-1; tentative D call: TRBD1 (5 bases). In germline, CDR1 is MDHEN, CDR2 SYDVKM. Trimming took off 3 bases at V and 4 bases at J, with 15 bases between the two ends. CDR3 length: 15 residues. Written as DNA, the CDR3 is TGTGCCAGCAGTTTCAGGACCCGGGGACTCACTGAAGCTTTCTTT. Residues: CASSFRTRGLTEAFF. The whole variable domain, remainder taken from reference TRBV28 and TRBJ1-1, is DVKVTQSSRYLVKRTGEKVFLECVQDMDHENMFWYRQDPGLGLRLIYFSYDVKMKEKGDIPEGYSVSREKKERFSLILESASTNQTSMYLCASSFRTRGLTEAFFGQGTRLTVV.

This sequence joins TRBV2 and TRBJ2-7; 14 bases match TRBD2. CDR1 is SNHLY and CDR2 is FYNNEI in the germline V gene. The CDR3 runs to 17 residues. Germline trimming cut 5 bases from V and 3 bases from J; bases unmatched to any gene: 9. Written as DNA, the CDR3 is TGTGCCAGCAGTACTCCGCCGGGACTAGCGGGAGACTACGAGCAGTACTTC. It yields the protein CASSTPPGLAGDYEQYF.

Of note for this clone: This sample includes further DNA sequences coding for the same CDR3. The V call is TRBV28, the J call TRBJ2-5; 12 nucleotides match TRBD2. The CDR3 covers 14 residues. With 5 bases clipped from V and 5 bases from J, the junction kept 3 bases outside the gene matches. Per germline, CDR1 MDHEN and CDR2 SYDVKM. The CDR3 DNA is TGTGCCAGCAGTCTCCTAGCGGGAGGGGAGACCCAGTACTTC. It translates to CASSLLAGGETQYF.

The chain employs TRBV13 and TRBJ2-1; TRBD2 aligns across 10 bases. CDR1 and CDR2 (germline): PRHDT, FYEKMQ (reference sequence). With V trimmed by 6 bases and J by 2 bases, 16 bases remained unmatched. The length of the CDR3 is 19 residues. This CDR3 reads CASRLTRAGGPSPYNEQFF. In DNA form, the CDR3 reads TGTGCCAGCAGACTTACCCGAGCGGGAGGGCCAAGTCCCTACAATGAGCAGTTCTTC.

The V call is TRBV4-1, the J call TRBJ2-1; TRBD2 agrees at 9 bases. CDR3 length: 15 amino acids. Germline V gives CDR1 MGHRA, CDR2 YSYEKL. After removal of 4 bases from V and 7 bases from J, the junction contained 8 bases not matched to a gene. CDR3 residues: CASSPIGGRGNEQFF. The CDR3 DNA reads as TGCGCCAGCAGCCCGATAGGCGGGAGGGGAAATGAGCAGTTCTTC.

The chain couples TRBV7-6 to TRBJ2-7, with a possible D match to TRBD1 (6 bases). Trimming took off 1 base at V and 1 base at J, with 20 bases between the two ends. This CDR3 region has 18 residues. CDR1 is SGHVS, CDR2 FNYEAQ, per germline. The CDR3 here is CASSLERFGTLTSYEQYF. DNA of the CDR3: TGTGCCAGCAGCTTAGAGAGGTTCGGGACATTGACGTCCTACGAGCAGTACTTC. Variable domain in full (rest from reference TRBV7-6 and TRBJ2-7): GAGVSQSPRYKVTKRGQDVALRCDPISGHVSLYWYRQALGQGPEFLTYFNYEAQQDKSGLPNDRFSAERPEGSISTLTIQRTEQRDSAMYRCASSLERFGTLTSYEQYFGPGTRLTVT.

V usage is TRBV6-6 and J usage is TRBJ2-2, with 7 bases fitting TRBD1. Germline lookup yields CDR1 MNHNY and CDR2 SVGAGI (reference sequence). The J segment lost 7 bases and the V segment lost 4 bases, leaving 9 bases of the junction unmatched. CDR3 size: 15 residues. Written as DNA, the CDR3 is TGTGCCAGCAGTTTAAAGGGGGCCGGTTACGGGGAGCTGTTTTTT. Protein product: CASSLKGAGYGELFF.

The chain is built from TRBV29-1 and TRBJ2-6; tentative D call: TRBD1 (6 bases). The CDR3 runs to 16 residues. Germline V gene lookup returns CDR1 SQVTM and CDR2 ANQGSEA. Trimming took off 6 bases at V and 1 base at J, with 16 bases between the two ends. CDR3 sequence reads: CSVYRDGNSGANVLTF. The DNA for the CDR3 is TGCAGCGTCTACAGGGACGGCAATTCTGGGGCCAACGTCCTGACTTTC.

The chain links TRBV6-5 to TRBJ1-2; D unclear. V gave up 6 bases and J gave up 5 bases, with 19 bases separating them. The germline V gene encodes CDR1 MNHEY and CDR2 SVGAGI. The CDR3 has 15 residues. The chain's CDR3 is CASSPSPVEIYGYTF. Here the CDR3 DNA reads TGTGCCAGCAGCCCATCCCCTGTCGAGATATATGGCTACACCTTC.

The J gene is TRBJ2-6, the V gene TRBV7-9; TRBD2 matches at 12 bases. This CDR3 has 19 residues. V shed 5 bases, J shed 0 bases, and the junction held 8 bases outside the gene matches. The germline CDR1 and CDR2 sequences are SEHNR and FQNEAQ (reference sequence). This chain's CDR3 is CASSPGTSGPISGANVLTF. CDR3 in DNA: TGTGCCAGCAGCCCAGGGACTAGCGGGCCTATCTCTGGGGCCAACGTCCTGACTTTC. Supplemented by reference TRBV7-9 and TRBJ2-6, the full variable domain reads DTGVSQNPRHKITKRGQNVTFRCDPISEHNRLYWYRQTLGQGPEFLTYFQNEAQLEKSRLLSDRFSAERPKGSFSTLEIQRTEQGDSAMYLCASSPGTSGPISGANVLTFGAGSRLTVL.

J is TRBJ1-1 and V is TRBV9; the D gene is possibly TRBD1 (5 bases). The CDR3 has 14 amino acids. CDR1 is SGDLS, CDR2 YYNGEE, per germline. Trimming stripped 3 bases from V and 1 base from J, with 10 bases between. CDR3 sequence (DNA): TGTGCCAGCAGCGCCCCGGGGGGGAACACTGAAGCTTTCTTT. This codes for CASSAPGGNTEAFF.

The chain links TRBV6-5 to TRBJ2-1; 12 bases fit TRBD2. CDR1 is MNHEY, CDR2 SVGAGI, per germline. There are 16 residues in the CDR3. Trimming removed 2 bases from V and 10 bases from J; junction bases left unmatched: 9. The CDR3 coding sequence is TGTGCCAGCAGTTACGGTCTGGGGCTAGCGGGAGGGGAGCAGTTCTTC. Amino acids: CASSYGLGLAGGEQFF.

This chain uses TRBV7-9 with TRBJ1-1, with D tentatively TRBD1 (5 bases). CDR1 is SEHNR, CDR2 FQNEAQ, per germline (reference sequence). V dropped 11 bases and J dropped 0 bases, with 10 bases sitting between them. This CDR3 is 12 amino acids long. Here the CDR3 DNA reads TGTGCCGGGGGGGAGTTGAACACTGAAGCTTTCTTT. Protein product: CAGGELNTEAFF.

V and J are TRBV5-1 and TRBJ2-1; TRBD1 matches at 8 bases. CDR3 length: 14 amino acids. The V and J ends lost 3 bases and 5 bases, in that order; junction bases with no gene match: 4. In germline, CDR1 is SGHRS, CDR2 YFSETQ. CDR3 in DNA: TGCGCCAGCAGCTCGCTACAGGGGGACAATGAGCAGTTCTTC. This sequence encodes CASSSLQGDNEQFF.

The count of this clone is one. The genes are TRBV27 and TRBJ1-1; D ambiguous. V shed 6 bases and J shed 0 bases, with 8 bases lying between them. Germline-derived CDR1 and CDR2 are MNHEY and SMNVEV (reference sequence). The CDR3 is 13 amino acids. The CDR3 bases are TGTGCCAGCAGGGACGCTTTGAACACTGAAGCTTTCTTT. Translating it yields CASRDALNTEAFF.

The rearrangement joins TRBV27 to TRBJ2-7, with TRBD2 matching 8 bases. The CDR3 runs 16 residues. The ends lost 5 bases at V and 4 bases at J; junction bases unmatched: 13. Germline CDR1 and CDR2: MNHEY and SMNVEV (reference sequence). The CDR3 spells CASSPYFVSGIYEQYF. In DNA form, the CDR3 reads TGTGCCAGCAGTCCGTATTTTGTTAGCGGGATATACGAGCAGTACTTC.

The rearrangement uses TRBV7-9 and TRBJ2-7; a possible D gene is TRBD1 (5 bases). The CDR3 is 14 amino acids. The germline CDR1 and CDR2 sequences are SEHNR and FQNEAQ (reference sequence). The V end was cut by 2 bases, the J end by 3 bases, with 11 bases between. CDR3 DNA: TGTGCCAGCAGCTTACAGGGAAGCCTCTACGAGCAGTACTTC. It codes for CASSLQGSLYEQYF.

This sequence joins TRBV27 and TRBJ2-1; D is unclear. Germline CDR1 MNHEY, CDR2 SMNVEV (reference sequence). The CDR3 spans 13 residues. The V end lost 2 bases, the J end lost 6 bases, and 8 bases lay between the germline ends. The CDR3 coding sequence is TGTGCCAGCAGTTTAGGGCGCAGCAATGAGCAGTTCTTC. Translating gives CASSLGRSNEQFF.

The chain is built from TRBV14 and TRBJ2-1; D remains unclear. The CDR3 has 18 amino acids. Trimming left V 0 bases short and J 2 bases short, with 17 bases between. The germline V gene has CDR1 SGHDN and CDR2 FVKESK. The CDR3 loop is CASSQDVEFYKPYNEQFF. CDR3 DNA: TGTGCCAGCAGCCAAGATGTTGAGTTTTACAAACCCTACAATGAGCAGTTCTTC.

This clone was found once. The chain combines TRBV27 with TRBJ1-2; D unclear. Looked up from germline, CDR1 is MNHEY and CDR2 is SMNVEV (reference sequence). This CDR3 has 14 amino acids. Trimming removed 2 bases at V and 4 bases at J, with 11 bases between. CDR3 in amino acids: CASSLAGGLYGYTF. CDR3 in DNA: TGTGCCAGCAGTTTAGCCGGAGGTCTCTATGGCTACACCTTC.